Sequencing of this TCR beta chain was carried out in a study of monozygotic twins with inflammatory bowel disease. The UMIs contained a 6-nucleotide sample barcode. They were added by template switching during cDNA synthesis. TCRdb reprocessed the 5' RACE reads and reports one entry per CDR3 protein, with no DNA. The specimen's table records about 380,000 distinct CDR3 sequences. The CDR3 consists of 15 residues. Germline V gene data show CDR1 as LNHDA and CDR2 as SQIVND (reference sequence). The sequenced sample consisted of blood. This chain uses TRBV19 with TRBJ2-1. This clonotype was obtained from a human donor with ulcerative colitis or Crohn's disease, or a healthy co-twin of an affected twin (not recorded which). The CDR3 is CASSIESRPSNEQFF.